Listed below are T cell receptor beta chains from one sample, sequenced in a study of T cell responses to AZD1222 COVID-19 vaccine. Sequencing was performed with immunoSEQ multiplex PCR; in TCRdb, only in-frame clones are kept and a portion is missing. There are 100,000 to 120,000 clones in the sample; roughly 88% occur only once, and about 6% lies in the top ten. Sequencing was performed on peripheral blood, taken 28 days after the second AZD1222 dose. The source is an adult who received the AZD1222 COVID-19 vaccine. Both conserved end residues are part of each CDR3. The D gene is left open where the match is weak. Clone size is shown for a subset of rows, as once, few, many or a class of expanded clone.

j_call clone_size v_call d_call cdr3_nt cdr3_aa
TRBJ1-2 NA TRBV6-1 NA TGTGCCAGCAGTGAATACGGGAACTATGGCTACACCTTC CASSEYGNYGYTF
TRBJ1-6 NA TRBV28 NA TGTGCCAGCAGTTCTGCGCACTCCTATAATTCACCCCTCCACTTT CASSSAHSYNSPLHF
TRBJ2-7 NA TRBV7-2 TRBD1 TGTGCCAGCAGCCGCTTTCAGGGGGACGAGCAGTACTTC CASSRFQGDEQYF
TRBJ1-1 NA TRBV7-3 NA TGTGCCAGCAGCTTGGGTAGGGGAGACACTGAAGCTTTCTTT CASSLGRGDTEAFF
TRBJ1-1 NA TRBV2 NA TGTGCCAGCAGCAGACGAAACACTGAAGCTTTCTTT CASSRRNTEAFF
TRBJ1-1 NA TRBV12-5 NA TGTGCTAGTGTTTCGAGAGGGGGTAGAGAAGCTTTCTTT CASVSRGGREAFF
TRBJ1-2 once TRBV6-2/TRBV6-3 NA TGTGCCAGCAGTTCCTATCCGGGACGGGGGGACTATGGCTACACCTTC CASSSYPGRGDYGYTF
TRBJ1-2 once TRBV12-3/TRBV12-4 NA TGTGCCAGCAGTCTCTCACGGTTTGACTACACCTTC CASSLSRFDYTF
TRBJ1-1 NA TRBV4-2 TRBD1 TGTGCCAGCAGCCAAGATACAGGGGGCAACACTGAAGCTTTCTTT CASSQDTGGNTEAFF
TRBJ2-3 NA TRBV2 NA TGTGCCAGCAGTGATCTGAGTGGGGGCACAGATACGCAGTATTTT CASSDLSGGTDTQYF
TRBJ1-4 NA TRBV4-1 NA TGCGCCAGCAGCCTTAGCCAGGGCCCCTTGGACCATGAAAAACTGTTTTTT CASSLSQGPLDHEKLFF
TRBJ1-3 NA TRBV19 NA TGTGCCAGTAGCTCAGGCGACTCTGGAAACACCATATATTTT CASSSGDSGNTIYF
TRBJ2-3 NA TRBV27 NA TGTGCCAGCAGTCAACCCACAGGGCCAGATACGCAGTATTTT CASSQPTGPDTQYF
TRBJ2-1 NA TRBV5-4 TRBD2 TGTGCCAGCAGCTCGATAGCGGGGGGGCCCAATGAGCAGTTCTTC CASSSIAGGPNEQFF
TRBJ2-2 once TRBV9 NA TGTGCCAGCAGCTCTCACACCGGGGAGCTGTTTTTT CASSSHTGELFF
TRBJ1-2 NA TRBV18 TRBD1 TGTGCCAGCTCCCCCGGTGACAGGGCTGGCTATGGCTACACCTTC CASSPGDRAGYGYTF
TRBJ1-6 NA TRBV15 TRBD1 TGTGCCACGGGACAGGAGAATTCCTATAATTCACCCCTCCACTTT CATGQENSYNSPLHF
TRBJ1-3 NA TRBV4-1 NA TGCGCCAGCAGCCAACTTGTGGGTACTGGAAACACCATATATTTT CASSQLVGTGNTIYF
TRBJ2-5 NA TRBV4-3 TRBD2 TGCGCCAGCAGCCAAGCGGGGGGGCAAGAGACCCAGTACTTC CASSQAGGQETQYF
TRBJ1-2 NA TRBV7-2 NA TGTGCCAGCAGCTTAGTAGGTGGAGCTGGAGGCTACACCTTC CASSLVGGAGGYTF
TRBJ1-5 medium-sized TRBV5-1 NA TGCGCCAGCAAGGAGGAAGGGGAAAATCAGCCCCAGCATTTT CASKEEGENQPQHF
TRBJ2-2 few TRBV18 NA TGTGCCAGCTCACCGGACACACGGGAGCTGTTTTTT CASSPDTRELFF
TRBJ1-2 NA TRBV15 TRBD1 TGTGCCACCAGCAGACGGGACAGATTCGGGTATGGCTACACCTTC CATSRRDRFGYGYTF
TRBJ1-1 once TRBV10-3 NA TGTGCCATCAGTGAGGGGGCCCTCCCTGAAGCTTTCTTT CAISEGALPEAFF
TRBJ2-2 NA TRBV7-9 NA TGTGCCAGCAGCACATCCACGGACACCGGGGAGCTGTTTTTT CASSTSTDTGELFF
TRBJ1-5 NA TRBV6-5 TRBD1 TGTGCCAGCAGAACTCAGGGGGCTGGCAATCAGCCCCAGCATTTT CASRTQGAGNQPQHF
TRBJ1-5 NA TRBV2 TRBD1 TGTGCCAGCAGTGAAGCGACGCGCGGACAGGTGGGCAATCAGCCCCAGCATTTT CASSEATRGQVGNQPQHF
TRBJ2-1 NA TRBV4-1 TRBD1 TGCGCCAGCAGCCCCGACAGGGTAAGGAGCAATGAGCAGTTCTTC CASSPDRVRSNEQFF
TRBJ2-1 NA TRBV10-1 TRBD2 TGCGCCAGCAGTGAGTCCCGACCCCCTAGCGGGGGGATATACAATGAGCAGTTCTTC CASSESRPPSGGIYNEQFF
TRBJ1-5 NA TRBV19 NA TGTGCCAGTAGTAGGCCGGGGGCTAGCAATCAGCCCCAGCATTTT CASSRPGASNQPQHF
TRBJ1-5 NA TRBV7-9 NA TGTGCCAGCAGCTTAGCGCGAGGAGGGAACAATCAGCCCCAGCATTTT CASSLARGGNNQPQHF
TRBJ2-1 NA TRBV7-2 NA TGTGCCAGCAGCTTAGTGATCGAGCAGTTCTTC CASSLVIEQFF
TRBJ2-1 NA TRBV5-1 NA TGCGCCAGCAGGGTGGATGGCTCCTACAATGAGCAGTTCTTC CASRVDGSYNEQFF
TRBJ2-1 NA TRBV27 TRBD1 TGTGCCAGCAGTTTATCGACAGGGGGATGGGATGAGCAGTTCTTC CASSLSTGGWDEQFF
TRBJ2-7 once TRBV11-2 NA TGTGCCAGCAGCCCCAGGAGCTACGAGCAGTACTTC CASSPRSYEQYF
TRBJ1-2 NA TRBV5-6 TRBD1 TGTGCCAGCAGCCAGGACAGGAACTATGGCTACACCTTC CASSQDRNYGYTF
TRBJ2-3 NA TRBV5-5 TRBD2 TGTGCCAGCAACACCGGGGGACTAGCGGGGGGCCCGGAGTATTTT CASNTGGLAGGPEYF
TRBJ2-7 NA TRBV6-2/TRBV6-3 NA TGTGCCAGCAGTTACGACGGGACCCTGTACGAGCAGTACTTC CASSYDGTLYEQYF
TRBJ1-6 NA TRBV9 TRBD1 TGTGCCAGCAGCGTGGGGACAGAATTCACCCTCCACTTT CASSVGTEFTLHF
TRBJ1-2 NA TRBV2 NA TGTGCCAGCAATCACCCCACAGGGTTATATGGCTACACCTTC CASNHPTGLYGYTF
TRBJ1-6 once TRBV19 TRBD1 TGTGTCAGTAGTGCTCGGACAGGAGCTAATTCACCCCTCCACTTT CVSSARTGANSPLHF
TRBJ1-2 once TRBV7-9 NA TGTGCCAGCAGCTGGCTGAATCCTAACTATGGCTACACCTTC CASSWLNPNYGYTF
TRBJ1-3 NA TRBV28 NA TGTGCCAGCAGTTCCGCACCCGGGGGAAGCTCTGGAAACACCATATATTTT CASSSAPGGSSGNTIYF
TRBJ1-1 NA TRBV27 NA TGTGCCAGCAGTTTATGGTCGGGGGCTTACACTGAAGCTTTCTTT CASSLWSGAYTEAFF
TRBJ2-1 NA TRBV7-6 TRBD1 TGTGCCAGCAGCTTAATATCAGCAGGGGGTTACAATGAGCAGTTCTTC CASSLISAGGYNEQFF
TRBJ2-5 once TRBV5-6 NA TGTGCCAGCAGCTGGGGCTCGGTGGCGGGAAAGACCCAGTACTTC CASSWGSVAGKTQYF
TRBJ1-1 once TRBV5-5 TRBD1 TGTGCCAGCAGCTTTGCCAGGGGGCTAGAAGCTTTCTTT CASSFARGLEAFF